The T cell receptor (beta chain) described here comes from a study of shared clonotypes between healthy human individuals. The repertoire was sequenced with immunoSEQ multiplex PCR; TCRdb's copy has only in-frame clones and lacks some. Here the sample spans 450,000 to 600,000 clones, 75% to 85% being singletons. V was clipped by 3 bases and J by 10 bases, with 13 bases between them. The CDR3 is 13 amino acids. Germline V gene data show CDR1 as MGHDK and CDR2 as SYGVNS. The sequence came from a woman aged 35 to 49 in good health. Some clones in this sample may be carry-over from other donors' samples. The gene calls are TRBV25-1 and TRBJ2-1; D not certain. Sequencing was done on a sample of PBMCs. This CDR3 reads CASSDRRPHEQFF. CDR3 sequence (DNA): TGTGCCAGCAGTGATAGGCGGCCCCACGAGCAGTTCTTC.